The 21 T cell receptor beta chains below all came from one sample that was sequenced in a study of T cell repertoires in cytomegalovirus infection. A single record per CDR3 protein comes from TCRdb applying MiXCR to the reads. This sample has approximately 990,000 distinct CDR3 sequences, with approximately 31% found just once. Their antigen targets remain unknown. Sequencing was performed on cultured CD8+ T cells from PBMCs, taken from culture after CMV antigen stimulation. Receptors originate from a human donor in good health (CMV status not recorded). Some clones in this sample may be carry-over from other donors' samples.

The genes are TRBV7-6 and TRBJ2-5; a possible D gene is TRBD2 (6 bases). The CDR3 sequence is 14 residues long. V shed 6 bases and J shed 3 bases, with 14 bases lying between them. Germline V lookup: CDR1 SGHVS, CDR2 FNYEAQ. The CDR3 nucleotides are TGTGCCAGCAGGTATCTCCCGGGAGAAGAGACCCAGTACTTC. Translated, it gives CASRYLPGEETQYF.

CDR3 loop: CATSEDNEQFF. DNA of the CDR3: TGTGCCACCAGTGAAGACAATGAGCAGTTCTTC. The chain has TRBV24-1 and TRBJ2-1; D call uncertain. In germline, CDR1 is KGHDR, CDR2 SFDVKD. The CDR3 is 11 amino acids. V was pared by 4 bases and J by 5 bases, with 2 bases between.

This clonotype came up many times. This CDR3 is CASSQEASPYGYTF. The CDR3 DNA is TGCGCCAGCAGCCAAGAGGCCAGCCCTTATGGCTACACCTTC. The rearrangement links TRBV4-1 to TRBJ1-2; no firm D call. V was trimmed by 0 bases and J by 5 bases, leaving 10 bases between them. In germline, CDR1 is MGHRA, CDR2 YSYEKL. This CDR3 is built from 14 residues.

This sequence joins TRBV2 and TRBJ2-3, with D possibly being TRBD2 (6 bases). CDR1 and CDR2 from the germline V gene are SNHLY and FYNNEI. The CDR3 sequence is 19 residues long. Trimming removed 7 bases from V and 1 base from J, with 27 bases in between. The CDR3 DNA sequence: TGTGCCAGCATCGGATCCCGGGGACTTAAAATCCCCCGCACAGATACGCAGTATTTT. Protein product: CASIGSRGLKIPRTDTQYF.

The chain is built from TRBV4-1 and TRBJ2-7; D unclear. Between the trimmed V and J ends, which lost 0 bases and 0 bases, there was a span of 9 bases. CDR1 is MGHRA and CDR2 is YSYEKL in the germline V gene. The CDR3 contains 15 residues. The CDR3 region is CASSQDNIYSYEQYF. In nucleotides, the CDR3 is TGCGCCAGCAGCCAAGACAACATTTACTCCTACGAGCAGTACTTC.

The chain combines TRBV27 with TRBJ1-1; D remains unclear. The CDR3 has 17 amino acids. Germline assignment: CDR1 MNHEY and CDR2 SMNVEV (reference sequence). Trimming removed 0 bases from V and 0 bases from J, with 14 bases in between. The CDR3 protein is CASSLSTSPFMNTEAFF. CDR3 sequence (DNA): TGTGCCAGCAGTTTATCGACATCTCCGTTCATGAACACTGAAGCTTTCTTT.

Points on this clonotype: At one of its ends the junction is not consistent with the germline gene, which may arise from a read error. The DNA of the CDR3 is TGTGCCAGCAGCTTGGGCAGGGAGGCTTCCTTT. It encodes CASSLGREASF. This chain connects TRBV7-2 to TRBJ1-1, with D tentatively TRBD1 (5 bases). The CDR3 consists of 11 residues. CDR1 SGHTA and CDR2 FQGNSA come from the germline V gene.

There are a few counts of this clonotype. The chain links TRBV7-9 to TRBJ2-1; a possible D gene is TRBD1 (5 bases). The CDR3 sequence is 12 residues long. Germline CDR1 is SEHNR and CDR2 is FQNEAQ (reference sequence). Trimming removed 6 bases from V and 10 bases from J, with 13 bases in between. CDR3 DNA: TGTGCCAGCAGTACCGTAAGGGGAGAGCAGTTCTTC. Its protein product is CASSTVRGEQFF.

This clonotype came up a few times. The chain couples TRBV12-3 or TRBV12-4 to TRBJ1-5; D not resolved. The V end was cut by 5 bases, the J end by 2 bases, with 16 bases between. This CDR3 has 16 residues. Here the CDR3 DNA reads TGTGCCAGCAGTCCAGTTATACCTGGCGGCAATCAGCCCCAGCATTTT. This codes for CASSPVIPGGNQPQHF.

This clonotype has at least ten counts. The chain combines TRBV5-1 with TRBJ1-2, with TRBD1 matching 9 bases. The CDR3 loop spans 15 amino acids. Trimming took 0 bases from V and 3 from J; bases not matched to a gene: 3. The germline gives CDR1 SGHRS, CDR2 YFSETQ. The CDR3 protein is CASSLARTGDYGYTF. CDR3 coding DNA: TGCGCCAGCAGCTTGGCCAGGACAGGGGACTATGGCTACACCTTC.

The chain couples TRBV5-1 to TRBJ1-1; 10 nucleotides agree with TRBD1. This CDR3 has 17 amino acids. V trimming: 1 base; J trimming: 1 base; junction bases outside the gene matches: 7. Germline-derived CDR1 and CDR2 are SGHRS and YFSETQ. CDR3: CASSLPWDRGSNTEAFF. CDR3 in DNA: TGCGCCAGCAGCTTGCCCTGGGACAGGGGCTCGAACACTGAAGCTTTCTTT. The full variable domain, its missing parts supplied by reference TRBV5-1 and TRBJ1-1, is KAGVTQTPRYLIKTRGQQVTLSCSPISGHRSVSWYQQTPGQGLQFLFEYFSETQRNKGNFPGRFSGRQFSNSRSEMNVSTLELGDSALYLCASSLPWDRGSNTEAFFGQGTRLTVV.

The chain employs TRBV10-3 and TRBJ1-1; D may be TRBD1 (5 bases). Looked up from germline, CDR1 is ENHRY and CDR2 is SYGVKD. Trimming took 7 bases from V and 1 from J, leaving 16 bases between them. The CDR3 spans 15 residues. CDR3: CAIKGSGDPNTEAFF. CDR3 bases: TGTGCCATCAAGGGCTCGGGGGACCCGAACACTGAAGCTTTCTTT.

This clonotype was observed many times. The V call is TRBV25-1, the J call TRBJ1-6, with D possibly matching TRBD1 (5 bases). V was shortened by 0 bases and J by 7 bases, with 10 bases between the two germline ends. Germline V gives CDR1 MGHDK, CDR2 SYGVNS. CDR3 length equals 15 residues. The CDR3 protein is CASSEYRAENSPLHF. The DNA of the CDR3 is TGTGCCAGCAGTGAATACAGGGCAGAAAATTCACCCCTCCACTTT.

The chain employs TRBV2 and TRBJ1-5; D is unresolved. The germline gives CDR1 SNHLY, CDR2 FYNNEI. This CDR3 has 15 residues. Trimming pared 3 bases from V and 2 bases from J, leaving 11 bases between. CDR3 loop: CASSDLALGNQPQHF. As DNA, the CDR3 is TGTGCCAGCAGTGACCTGGCCTTGGGCAATCAGCCCCAGCATTTT. The full variable domain, in which reference TRBV2 and TRBJ1-5 provide the parts outside the CDR3, is EPEVTQTPSHQVTQMGQEVILRCVPISNHLYFYWYRQILGQKVEFLVSFYNNEISEKSEIFDDQFSVERPDGSNFTLKIRSTKLEDSAMYFCASSDLALGNQPQHFGDGTRLSIL.

This clonotype turned up a few times. The V gene is TRBV6-1, the J gene TRBJ2-5; 9 nucleotides match TRBD1. From germline, CDR1 is MNHNS and CDR2 SASEGT. V shed 2 bases, J shed 4 bases, and the junction held 5 bases outside the gene matches. CDR3 length: 15 residues. The CDR3 sequence: CASSETGGVGETQYF. DNA of the CDR3: TGTGCCAGCAGTGAAACAGGGGGCGTCGGAGAGACCCAGTACTTC.

The sample holds a few counts of this clonotype. This chain connects TRBV27 to TRBJ2-7, with a weak D call TRBD1 (5 bases). Germline V gives CDR1 MNHEY, CDR2 SMNVEV (reference sequence). The CDR3 has 13 amino acids. Trimming removed 4 bases from V and 2 bases from J, with 9 bases in between. This CDR3 reads CASSSTGAYEQYF. The CDR3 bases are TGTGCCAGCAGTTCCACAGGAGCCTACGAGCAGTACTTC.

V gene TRBV18 combines with J gene TRBJ1-5; D not certain. In germline, CDR1 is KGHSH, CDR2 LQKENI. This CDR3 spans 14 amino acids. V was trimmed by 3 bases and J by 1 base, leaving 7 bases between them. The DNA of the CDR3 is TGTGCCAGCTCACCGTCGGGAAGCAATCAGCCCCAGCATTTT. Amino acid sequence: CASSPSGSNQPQHF.

The genes are TRBV7-2 and TRBJ1-5; D gene unclear. The CDR3 sequence is 16 residues long. In germline, CDR1 is SGHTA, CDR2 FQGNSA. Deletions cut 5 bases from V and 1 base from J, with 15 bases between. The CDR3 loop is CASSQNGGVSNQPQHF. The CDR3 DNA follows: TGTGCCAGCAGCCAAAACGGAGGAGTCAGCAATCAGCCCCAGCATTTT.

This sequence joins TRBV5-1 and TRBJ2-3, with 11 bases matching TRBD1. Germline loops: CDR1 SGHRS, CDR2 YFSETQ. The V and J ends lost 3 bases and 4 bases, in that order; junction bases with no gene match: 7. The CDR3 contains 16 residues. CDR3 in amino acids: CASSWGQGGTADTQYF. The CDR3 DNA reads TGCGCCAGCAGCTGGGGACAGGGGGGGACGGCAGATACGCAGTATTTT.

Concerning this clonotype itself: A read error may be the cause here, since a much bigger clone is one base away. This chain connects TRBV9 to TRBJ2-2; D gene uncertain. This CDR3 contains 13 residues. Deletions cut 0 bases from V and 5 bases from J, with 5 bases between. Germline V gene sequence: CDR1 SGDLS, CDR2 YYNGEE. CDR3 protein: CASSVASTGELFF. The CDR3 coding sequence is TGTGCCAGCAGCGTAGCTTCAACCGGGGAGCTGTTTTTT.

The CDR3 DNA reads as TGTGCCAGTAGTCCCCGGGGAGGGGACAGGAGGCGATCAGAGACCCAGTACTTC. It is translated as CASSPRGGDRRRSETQYF. This sequence joins TRBV19 and TRBJ2-5; TRBD1 might be the D (8 bases). The V end was cut by 5 bases, the J end by 4 bases, with 26 bases between. In germline, CDR1 is LNHDA, CDR2 SQIVND (reference sequence). The length of the CDR3 is 18 residues.